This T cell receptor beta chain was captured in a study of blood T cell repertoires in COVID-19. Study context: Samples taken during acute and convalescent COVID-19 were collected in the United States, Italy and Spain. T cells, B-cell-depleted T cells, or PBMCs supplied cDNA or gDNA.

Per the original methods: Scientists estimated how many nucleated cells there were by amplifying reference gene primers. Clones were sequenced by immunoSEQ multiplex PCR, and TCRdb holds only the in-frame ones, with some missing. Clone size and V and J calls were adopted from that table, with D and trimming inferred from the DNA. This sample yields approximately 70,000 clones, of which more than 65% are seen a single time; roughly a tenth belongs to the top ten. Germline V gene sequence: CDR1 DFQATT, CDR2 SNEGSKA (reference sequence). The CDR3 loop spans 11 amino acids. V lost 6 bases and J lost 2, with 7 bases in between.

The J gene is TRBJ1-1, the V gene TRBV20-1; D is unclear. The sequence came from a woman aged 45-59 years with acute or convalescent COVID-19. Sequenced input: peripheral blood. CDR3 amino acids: CSAGANTEAFF. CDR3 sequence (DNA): TGCAGTGCAGGAGCAAACACTGAAGCTTTCTTT.